What follows are 18 T cell receptor beta chains derived from one specimen sequenced in a study of blood T cell repertoires in COVID-19. TCRdb keeps only in-frame clones here, not all; method: immunoSEQ multiplex PCR. The table lists some 80,000 clones, under 80% of them singletons. Sequences were obtained from peripheral blood. The origin of the receptors is a man in his fifties or sixties with COVID-19, enrolled during active disease.

The chain carries TRBV2 and TRBJ2-1; D gene uncertain. The germline V and J ends were trimmed by 3 bases and 7 bases, with 10 bases remaining between them. Germline lookup yields CDR1 SNHLY and CDR2 FYNNEI. The CDR3 loop spans 13 amino acids. The CDR3 sequence is CASSDRGRNEQFF. CDR3 in DNA: TGTGCCAGCAGTGACCGAGGTAGGAATGAGCAGTTCTTC. The full variable domain, in which reference TRBV2 and TRBJ2-1 provide the parts outside the CDR3, is EPEVTQTPSHQVTQMGQEVILRCVPISNHLYFYWYRQILGQKVEFLVSFYNNEISEKSEIFDDQFSVERPDGSNFTLKIRSTKLEDSAMYFCASSDRGRNEQFFGPGTRLTVL.

V usage is TRBV5-1 and J usage is TRBJ1-2; 8 bases fit TRBD1. With 0 bases clipped from V and 5 bases from J, the junction kept 6 bases outside the gene matches. Germline assignment: CDR1 SGHRS and CDR2 YFSETQ. The CDR3 length is 15 residues. CDR3 nucleotides: TGCGCCAGCAGCTTGGATTCAGGGGGCGGGTATGGCTACACCTTC. Protein sequence: CASSLDSGGGYGYTF.

The CDR3: CASSFLAGATDTQYF. The CDR3, as DNA: TGTGCCAGCAGTTTTCTAGCGGGAGCCACAGATACGCAGTATTTT. The chain is built from TRBV6-4 and TRBJ2-3; TRBD2 matches at 10 bases. The germline gives CDR1 MRHNA, CDR2 SNTAGT. J lost 2 bases, V lost 5 bases, and 4 bases had no gene match. The CDR3 contains 15 residues.

The sample holds a few counts of this clone. The chain combines TRBV11-3 with TRBJ2-7, with TRBD1 matching 7 bases. The CDR3 consists of 14 residues. Germline V gene data show CDR1 as SGHNT and CDR2 as YENEEA. With V trimmed by 6 bases and J by 1 base, 6 bases remained unmatched. The CDR3 loop reads CASRLRDSSYEQYF. CDR3 nucleotide sequence: TGTGCCAGCAGACTAAGGGACAGTTCCTACGAGCAGTACTTC. The full variable domain, rest sourced from reference TRBV11-3 and TRBJ2-7, is EAGVVQSPRYKIIEKKQPVAFWCNPISGHNTLYWYLQNLGQGPELLIRYENEEAVDDSQLPKDRFSAERLKGVDSTLKIQPAELGDSAVYLCASRLRDSSYEQYFGPGTRLTVT.

In its sample, this clone was seen once. The gene calls are TRBV2 and TRBJ2-3, with 10 bases fitting TRBD2. This CDR3 contains 15 residues. The junction had 6 bases not matched to a gene; V was cut back by 5 bases and J by 4 bases. From germline, CDR1 is SNHLY and CDR2 FYNNEI. CDR3 in DNA: TGTGCCAGCAGTTTCGAGCGGGGGGGCGCAGATACGCAGTATTTT. It codes for CASSFERGGADTQYF.

The rearrangement links TRBV15 to TRBJ1-2, with 7 bases fitting TRBD1. The germline CDR1 and CDR2 sequences are LNHNV and YYDKDF (reference sequence). V dropped 3 bases and J dropped 2; count of bases not matched to a gene: 0. CDR3 size: 13 residues. The CDR3 DNA reads TGTGCCACCAGCAGGGACAGGAACTATGGCTACACCTTC. It specifies CATSRDRNYGYTF.

This clone was picked up one time. This rearrangement joins TRBV30 to TRBJ1-1; D gene ambiguous. The ends were cut back, 3 bases at V and 0 bases at J, with 17 bases in the middle. This CDR3 contains 16 residues. CDR1 is GTSNPN, CDR2 SVGIG, per germline (reference sequence). The CDR3 nucleotides are TGTGCCTGGAGAGGGTCGCGGGCCAGGCTGAACACTGAAGCTTTCTTT. Residues: CAWRGSRARLNTEAFF.

The V gene is TRBV5-5, the J gene TRBJ2-5, with D maybe TRBD1 (5 bases). CDR1 is SGHKS and CDR2 is YYEKEE in the germline V gene (reference sequence). This CDR3 is built from 16 residues. V was pared by 0 bases and J by 4 bases, with 16 bases between. The CDR3 DNA follows: TGTGCCAGCAGCTTGGGGATGGGGCGGTTGGGAGAGACCCAGTACTTC. Translated: CASSLGMGRLGETQYF.

This CDR3 is CASSFPTSGGTDTQYF. The CDR3 DNA reads as TGTGCCAGCAGCTTCCCGACTAGCGGGGGCACAGATACGCAGTATTTT. The gene calls are TRBV7-8 and TRBJ2-3; TRBD2 matches 11 bases. Germline V gene sequence: CDR1 SGHVS, CDR2 FQNEAQ. The CDR3 runs 16 residues. V lost 3 bases to trimming and J lost 1 base; unmatched junction nucleotides: 3.

The chain is built from TRBV4-2 and TRBJ2-7; D may be TRBD2 (5 bases). V was trimmed by 0 bases and J by 0 bases, leaving 15 bases between them. Per the germline V gene, CDR1 is LGHNA and CDR2 is YNFKEQ. The CDR3 runs 17 residues. CDR3 sequence (DNA): TGTGCCAGCAGCCAAGATTTTCGAGCGGTAGGCTCCTACGAGCAGTACTTC. Amino acids: CASSQDFRAVGSYEQYF.

This clone was seen ten or more times. The genes are TRBV11-1 and TRBJ2-7; D unclear. Germline V gene lookup returns CDR1 SGHAT and CDR2 FQDESV (reference sequence). This CDR3 contains 12 residues. V was cut by 2 bases and J by 4 bases, with 6 bases left in between. CDR3 coding DNA: TGTGCCAGCAGCTTAATCCAGTACGAGCAGTACTTC. Amino acid sequence: CASSLIQYEQYF.

The chain recombines TRBV4-3 with TRBJ2-5; no clear D. Germline V gives CDR1 LGHNA, CDR2 YSLEER. Trimming removed 3 bases at V and 5 bases at J, with 25 bases between. The CDR3 has 18 residues. The CDR3 coding sequence is TGCGCCAGCAGCCATGCGCTCCTGGCGGCCTCAAACGGGGAGACCCAGTACTTC. It translates to CASSHALLAASNGETQYF.

This chain joins TRBV5-1 and TRBJ1-1; D might be TRBD1 (6 bases). V was clipped by 2 bases and J by 4 bases, with 9 bases between them. The CDR3 runs 13 residues. Germline lookup yields CDR1 SGHRS and CDR2 YFSETQ. CDR3 sequence reads: CASSLQGGTEAFF. The CDR3 DNA reads TGCGCCAGCAGCTTACAGGGCGGCACTGAAGCTTTCTTT.

The CDR3 coding sequence is TGTGCCAGCAGCTTAGGGGAGCGGGATCCCTATAGAGAGCAGTTCTTC. It codes for CASSLGERDPYREQFF. The V and J genes are TRBV7-9 and TRBJ2-1, with 7 bases matching TRBD2. The V and J ends lost 1 base and 10 bases, in that order; junction bases with no gene match: 13. CDR1 and CDR2 (germline): SEHNR, FQNEAQ (reference sequence). The CDR3 length is 16 residues.

This clone appeared once. The CDR3 reads CASSSRPSHNYNEQFF. The CDR3 DNA reads as TGTGCCAGCAGCTCCCGCCCTTCACATAATTACAATGAGCAGTTCTTC. This rearrangement joins TRBV7-9 to TRBJ2-1; no reliable D call. Trimming shortened V by 4 bases and J by 4 bases, and 17 bases separated the two germline ends. CDR3 length: 16 residues. CDR1 and CDR2 from the germline V gene are SEHNR and FQNEAQ (reference sequence).

The chain employs TRBV10-3 and TRBJ2-7, with D possibly being TRBD1 (5 bases). The CDR3 covers 15 residues. Germline V gene lookup returns CDR1 ENHRY and CDR2 SYGVKD. The V gene lost 8 bases and the J gene lost 0 bases, with 17 bases spanning the gap. As DNA, the CDR3 is TGTGCCATCGGGGCGCGGCAAAGAAGCTCCTACGAGCAGTACTTC. This translates into CAIGARQRSSYEQYF.

The chain's CDR3 is CASSQGTGWETQYF. CDR3 DNA: TGTGCCAGCAGCCAGGGGACAGGGTGGGAGACCCAGTACTTC. The chain is built from TRBV3-1 (or the pseudogene TRBV3-2) and TRBJ2-5, with 9 bases matching TRBD1. Germline assignment: CDR1 LGHDT and CDR2 YNNKEL (reference sequence). The CDR3 extends over 14 amino acids. J gave up 5 bases and V 3 bases, and 4 bases lay outside the gene matches.

J is TRBJ1-1 and V is TRBV5-1; TRBD1 matches at 7 bases. Germline trimming cut 0 bases from V and 9 bases from J; bases unmatched to any gene: 8. The germline V gene encodes CDR1 SGHRS and CDR2 YFSETQ. The CDR3 covers 14 residues. CDR3 coding DNA: TGCGCCAGCAGCTTGGACCCGACAGGGTTGAAAGCTTTCTTT. It yields the protein CASSLDPTGLKAFF.